The 22 T cell receptor beta chains below were found in one sample sequenced in a study of blood T cell repertoires in COVID-19 (TCRdb year 2020). Libraries were constructed by the immunoSEQ multiplex PCR assay. TCRdb obtained this table from immuneACCESS and retained in-frame rearrangements with V and J assigned. These tables miss some clones; where compared with another copy, unresolved V genes account for less than half of the shortfall, and the remainder is unexplained. The sample includes roughly 230,000 clones, with approximately 89% observed a single time. The ten biggest clones cover roughly 4% of the sample. Sequenced sample: PBMCs or T cells enriched from blood (not recorded which). The source of these receptors is a woman aged 25 to 39 with acute COVID-19.

The chain uses TRBV7-9 and TRBJ1-1; 9 bases line up with TRBD1. Unmatched junction bases numbered 2, after V lost 5 bases and J lost 4 bases. The CDR3 length is 13 residues. CDR1 and CDR2 from the germline V gene are SEHNR and FQNEAQ (reference sequence). This CDR3 is CASSLTGGTEAFF. The CDR3 nucleotides read TGTGCCAGCAGCCTGACAGGGGGCACTGAAGCTTTCTTT.

This chain uses TRBV3-1 (or the pseudogene TRBV3-2) with TRBJ2-7; 7 nucleotides align to TRBD2. V lost 4 bases to trimming and J lost 2 bases; unmatched junction nucleotides: 8. Germline loops: CDR1 LGHDT, CDR2 YNNKEL (reference sequence). The CDR3 covers 15 residues. The CDR3 region has the DNA TGTGCCAGCAGCCCACCGGGGGGTCTTGCCTACGAGCAGTACTTC. Residues: CASSPPGGLAYEQYF.

The chain couples TRBV27 to TRBJ2-7, with D tentatively TRBD2 (6 bases). CDR1 is MNHEY, CDR2 SMNVEV, per germline (reference sequence). V dropped 8 bases and J dropped 5 bases, with 16 bases sitting between them. The CDR3 contains 13 residues. The CDR3 bases are TGTGCCAGCCGCGGGGCGGTTAAAAACGAGCAGTACTTC. Translating it yields CASRGAVKNEQYF.

This chain joins TRBV28 and TRBJ1-2, with D possibly matching TRBD1 (5 bases). Germline CDR1 MDHEN, CDR2 SYDVKM. Trimming cost V 8 bases and J 2 bases, with 15 bases left between them. The CDR3 is 14 residues long. In DNA, the CDR3 is TGTGCCAGCGGACGTGGAGGGGCGAACTATGGCTACACCTTC. Protein sequence: CASGRGGANYGYTF.

The V and J genes are TRBV5-6 and TRBJ1-6, with D possibly matching TRBD1 (6 bases). The CDR3 spans 16 residues. Germline V CDR1 and CDR2: SGHDT, YYEEEE. With 4 bases removed from V and 9 bases from J, the gap between germline ends came to 20 bases. The CDR3 region is CASSTGQPTSVSPLHF. The CDR3 nucleotides read TGTGCCAGCAGCACCGGACAGCCTACCTCAGTTTCACCCCTCCACTTT. Filled out from reference TRBV5-6 and TRBJ1-6, the complete variable domain reads DAGVTQSPTHLIKTRGQQVTLRCSPKSGHDTVSWYQQALGQGPQFIFQYYEEEERQRGNFPDRFSGHQFPNYSSELNVNALLLGDSALYLCASSTGQPTSVSPLHFGNGTRLTVT.

V is TRBV5-5 and J is TRBJ2-5; D call uncertain. The V and J ends lost 0 bases and 2 bases respectively, with 2 bases between them. The V gene's germline CDR1 is SGHKS and CDR2 YYEKEE (reference sequence). The CDR3 covers 12 residues. CDR3 bases: TGTGCCAGCAGCTTGGCACAAGAGACCCAGTACTTC. Amino acid sequence: CASSLAQETQYF.

V and J are TRBV3-1 (or the pseudogene TRBV3-2) and TRBJ1-2; possibly TRBD1 for D (6 bases). CDR3 size: 14 residues. V was trimmed by 2 bases and J by 8 bases, leaving 15 bases between them. Germline-derived CDR1 and CDR2 are LGHDT and YNNKEL (reference sequence). In DNA, the CDR3 is TGTGCCAGCAGCCAAAGGCAGGGGCAAGGCGGCTACACCTTC. It encodes CASSQRQGQGGYTF.

The chain couples TRBV2 to TRBJ1-2, with D maybe TRBD1 (6 bases). V was shortened by 8 bases and J by 4 bases, with 14 bases between the two germline ends. Germline CDR1 is SNHLY and CDR2 is FYNNEI. The CDR3 length is 13 residues. In DNA, the CDR3 is TGTGCCAGCGGGGGCTCCCAGGCCTATGGCTACACCTTC. As protein: CASGGSQAYGYTF.

This clone was detected a few times. This rearrangement joins TRBV9 to TRBJ2-3; D remains ambiguous. CDR1 is SGDLS, CDR2 YYNGEE, per germline. This CDR3 spans 15 amino acids. Trimming took off 0 bases at V and 8 bases at J, with 16 bases between the two ends. The CDR3 reads CASSVEGAWVGTQYF. The CDR3 nucleotides read TGTGCCAGCAGCGTAGAAGGAGCATGGGTCGGTACGCAGTATTTT.

The rearrangement joins TRBV30 to TRBJ2-1; D remains unclear. The CDR3 contains 14 residues. Deletions cut 5 bases from V and 4 bases from J, with 15 bases between. CDR1 and CDR2 (germline): GTSNPN, SVGIG (reference sequence). CDR3 DNA: TGTGCCTGGCTTAGGAGCTCCATTTACAATGAGCAGTTCTTC. Its protein product is CAWLRSSIYNEQFF.

The chain joins TRBV5-4 to TRBJ1-2, with TRBD1 matching over 8 bases. V shed 0 bases and J 4 bases; nucleotides not matched to a gene: 5. The CDR3 runs 15 residues. Germline-derived CDR1 and CDR2 are SGHNT and YYREEE (reference sequence). The chain's CDR3 is CASSLDSGGVYGYTF. In nucleotides, the CDR3 is TGTGCCAGCAGCTTGGACTCAGGGGGCGTCTATGGCTACACCTTC.

The gene calls are TRBV15 and TRBJ2-7; D is undetermined. V was cut by 0 bases and J by 3 bases, with 15 bases left in between. Per germline, CDR1 LNHNV and CDR2 YYDKDF (reference sequence). CDR3 length equals 16 residues. CDR3 in DNA: TGTGCCACCAGCAGAGATCTGGAAAGTTCGGGCTACGAGCAGTACTTC. It translates to CATSRDLESSGYEQYF.

This clone is termed medium-sized. The chain couples TRBV25-1 to TRBJ1-2; 7 nucleotides line up with TRBD1. This CDR3 has 12 residues. The germline V gene encodes CDR1 MGHDK and CDR2 SYGVNS. The junction had 8 bases not matched to a gene; V was cut back by 6 bases and J by 10 bases. The CDR3 sequence is CASSLGQVDYTF. As DNA, the CDR3 is TGTGCCAGCAGCCTTGGACAGGTTGACTACACCTTC.

The J gene is TRBJ2-7, the V gene TRBV4-3, with D possibly TRBD2 on 6 matching bases. Germline V gives CDR1 LGHNA, CDR2 YSLEER. The CDR3 length is 15 residues. V dropped 4 bases and J dropped 2 bases, with 15 bases sitting between them. The CDR3 bases are TGCGCCAGCAGCCCCTCTCTGGCGGGGACCTACGAGCAGTACTTC. It encodes CASSPSLAGTYEQYF.

The chain combines TRBV7-2 with TRBJ1-1; the match to TRBD1 covers 10 bases. V dropped 5 bases and J dropped 0; count of bases not matched to a gene: 3. CDR3 length equals 15 residues. The germline CDR1 and CDR2 sequences are SGHTA and FQGNSA. CDR3 region: CASSPGTGVNTEAFF. For the CDR3, the DNA is TGTGCCAGCAGCCCGGGGACAGGGGTGAACACTGAAGCTTTCTTT.

The rearrangement joins TRBV19 to TRBJ2-7; tentatively, D is TRBD1 (6 bases). V lost 4 bases and J lost 0, with 16 bases in between. Germline CDR1 and CDR2: LNHDA and SQIVND (reference sequence). The CDR3 runs to 16 residues. CDR3 protein: CASSTPTGMSSYEQYF. The CDR3 nucleotides are TGTGCCAGTAGTACCCCGACAGGTATGAGCTCCTACGAGCAGTACTTC.

The genes are TRBV19 and TRBJ2-2, with D possibly being TRBD2 (5 bases). This CDR3 comprises 14 residues. With 5 bases removed from V and 5 bases from J, the gap between germline ends came to 12 bases. Germline loops: CDR1 LNHDA, CDR2 SQIVND (reference sequence). For the CDR3, the DNA is TGTGCCAGTAGTGGGAGTGCCAAAACCGGGGAGCTGTTTTTT. Protein: CASSGSAKTGELFF.

The V call is TRBV10-2, the J call TRBJ2-1, with 15 bases matching TRBD2. The V segment lost 2 bases and the J segment 2 bases; nucleotides outside the gene matches: 4. The CDR3 runs 18 residues. Germline assignment: CDR1 WSHSY and CDR2 SAAADI. The CDR3 nucleotides are TGCGCCAGCAGTGAGGGGACTAGCGGGGGGACCCCCTACAATGAGCAGTTCTTC. Its protein is CASSEGTSGGTPYNEQFF.

J is TRBJ1-5 and V is TRBV27; 7 bases are a match to TRBD1. Unmatched junction bases numbered 4, after V lost 5 bases and J lost 3 bases. Germline assignment: CDR1 MNHEY and CDR2 SMNVEV (reference sequence). The CDR3 has 14 residues. In DNA, the CDR3 is TGTGCCAGCAGTGAACAGGGGATCAATCAGCCCCAGCATTTT. Translating gives CASSEQGINQPQHF.

The gene calls are TRBV15 and TRBJ2-1, with TRBD2 as a possible D gene (6 bases). V lost 5 bases to trimming and J lost 7 bases, with 18 bases between them. Germline lookup yields CDR1 LNHNV and CDR2 YYDKDF (reference sequence). This CDR3 contains 15 residues. The CDR3 is CATSVRGGVNNEQFF. In nucleotides, the CDR3 is TGTGCCACCAGCGTACGAGGCGGGGTCAATAATGAGCAGTTCTTC.

The V gene is TRBV6-1, the J gene TRBJ1-3, with unresolved D. CDR1 is MNHNS and CDR2 is SASEGT in the germline V gene. Trimming took off 0 bases at V and 0 bases at J, with 6 bases between the two ends. This CDR3 has 15 residues. CDR3 DNA: TGTGCCAGCAGTGAAGCGCGAAGCTCTGGAAACACCATATATTTT. Protein product: CASSEARSSGNTIYF.

The gene calls are TRBV19 and TRBJ1-5; D uncertain. The CDR3 sequence is 13 residues long. V was shortened by 1 base and J by 5 bases, with 6 bases between the two germline ends. In germline, CDR1 is LNHDA, CDR2 SQIVND (reference sequence). CDR3 amino acids: CASSIVRDQPQHF. CDR3 in DNA: TGTGCCAGTAGTATAGTACGGGATCAGCCCCAGCATTTT.